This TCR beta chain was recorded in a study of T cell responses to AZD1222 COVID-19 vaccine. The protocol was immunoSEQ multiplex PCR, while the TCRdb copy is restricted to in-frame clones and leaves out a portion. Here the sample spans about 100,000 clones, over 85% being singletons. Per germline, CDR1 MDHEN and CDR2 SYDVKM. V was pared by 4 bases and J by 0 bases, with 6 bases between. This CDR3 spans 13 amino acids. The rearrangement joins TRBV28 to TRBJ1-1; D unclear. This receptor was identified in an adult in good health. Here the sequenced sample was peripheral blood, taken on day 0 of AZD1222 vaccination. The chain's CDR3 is CASSSAMNTEAFF. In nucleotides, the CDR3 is TGTGCCAGCAGTTCAGCCATGAACACTGAAGCTTTCTTT.